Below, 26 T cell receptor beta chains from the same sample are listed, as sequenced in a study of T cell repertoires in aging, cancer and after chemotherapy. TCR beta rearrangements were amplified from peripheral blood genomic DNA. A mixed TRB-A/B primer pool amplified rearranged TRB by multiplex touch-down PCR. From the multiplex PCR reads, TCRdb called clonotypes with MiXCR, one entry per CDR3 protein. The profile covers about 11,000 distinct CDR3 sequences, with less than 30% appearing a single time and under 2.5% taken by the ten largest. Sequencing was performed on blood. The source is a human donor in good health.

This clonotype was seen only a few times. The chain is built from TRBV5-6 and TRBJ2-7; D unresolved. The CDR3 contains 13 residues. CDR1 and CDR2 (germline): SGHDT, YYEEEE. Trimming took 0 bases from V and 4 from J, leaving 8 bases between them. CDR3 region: CASSLGHRYEQYF. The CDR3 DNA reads TGTGCCAGCAGCTTGGGACACCGATACGAGCAGTACTTC. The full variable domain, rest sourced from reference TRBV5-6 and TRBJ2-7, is DAGVTQSPTHLIKTRGQQVTLRCSPKSGHDTVSWYQQALGQGPQFIFQYYEEEERQRGNFPDRFSGHQFPNYSSELNVNALLLGDSALYLCASSLGHRYEQYFGPGTRLTVT.

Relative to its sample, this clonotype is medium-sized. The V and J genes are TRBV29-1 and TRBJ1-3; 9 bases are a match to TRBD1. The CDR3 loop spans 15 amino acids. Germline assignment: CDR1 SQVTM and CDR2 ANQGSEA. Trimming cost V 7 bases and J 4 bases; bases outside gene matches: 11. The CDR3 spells CSARSGTGSGNTIYF. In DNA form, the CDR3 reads TGCAGCGCCAGATCCGGGACAGGGTCAGGAAACACCATATATTTT.

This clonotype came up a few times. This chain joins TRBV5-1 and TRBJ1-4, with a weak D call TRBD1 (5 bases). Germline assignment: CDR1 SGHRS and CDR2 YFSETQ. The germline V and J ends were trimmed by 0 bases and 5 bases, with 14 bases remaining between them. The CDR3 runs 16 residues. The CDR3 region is CASSLAGGTVNEKLFF. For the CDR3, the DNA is TGCGCCAGCAGCTTGGCCGGGGGGACGGTCAATGAAAAACTGTTTTTT.

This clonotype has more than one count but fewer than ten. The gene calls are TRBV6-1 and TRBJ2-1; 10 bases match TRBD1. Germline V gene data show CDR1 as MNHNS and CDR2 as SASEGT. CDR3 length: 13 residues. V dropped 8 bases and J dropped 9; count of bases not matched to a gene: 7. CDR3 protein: CASLDRGRGEQFF. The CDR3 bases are TGTGCCAGCTTAGACAGGGGGCGGGGTGAGCAGTTCTTC.

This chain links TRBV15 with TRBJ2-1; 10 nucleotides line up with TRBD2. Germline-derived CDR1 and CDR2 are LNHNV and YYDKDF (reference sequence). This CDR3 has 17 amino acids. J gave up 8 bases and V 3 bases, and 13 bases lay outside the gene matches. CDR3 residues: CATSRSASGGARDEQFF. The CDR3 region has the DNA TGTGCCACCAGCAGGTCGGCCAGCGGGGGGGCTAGGGATGAGCAGTTCTTC. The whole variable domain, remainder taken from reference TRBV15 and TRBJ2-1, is DAMVIQNPRYQVTQFGKPVTLSCSQTLNHNVMYWYQQKSSQAPKLLFHYYDKDFNNEADTPDNFQSRRPNTSFCFLDIRSPGLGDTAMYLCATSRSASGGARDEQFFGPGTRLTVL.

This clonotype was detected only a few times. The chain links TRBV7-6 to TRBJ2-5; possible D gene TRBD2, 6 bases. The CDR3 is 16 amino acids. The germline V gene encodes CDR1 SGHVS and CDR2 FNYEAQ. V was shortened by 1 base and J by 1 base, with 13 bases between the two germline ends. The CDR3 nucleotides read TGTGCCAGCAGCTTAGGGGGACTCCCGTCCCAAGAGACCCAGTACTTC. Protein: CASSLGGLPSQETQYF.

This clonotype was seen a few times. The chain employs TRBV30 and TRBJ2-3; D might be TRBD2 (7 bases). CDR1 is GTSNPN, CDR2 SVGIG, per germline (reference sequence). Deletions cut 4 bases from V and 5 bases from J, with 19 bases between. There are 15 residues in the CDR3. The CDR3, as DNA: TGTGCCTGGATGGGTTCGGGGGGCGTCGGAGATACGCAGTATTTT. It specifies CAWMGSGGVGDTQYF.

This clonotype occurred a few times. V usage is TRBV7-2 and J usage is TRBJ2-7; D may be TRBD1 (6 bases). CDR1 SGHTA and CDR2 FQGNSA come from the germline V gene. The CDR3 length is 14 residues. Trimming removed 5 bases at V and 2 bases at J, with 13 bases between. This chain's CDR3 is CASSLRTAPYEQYF. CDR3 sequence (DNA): TGTGCCAGCAGCCTACGGACAGCGCCCTACGAGCAGTACTTC. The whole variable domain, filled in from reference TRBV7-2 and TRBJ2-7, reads GAGVSQSPSNKVTEKGKDVELRCDPISGHTALYWYRQSLGQGLEFLIYFQGNSAPDKSGLPSDRFSAERTGGSVSTLTIQRTQQEDSAVYLCASSLRTAPYEQYFGPGTRLTVT.

Written as DNA, the CDR3 is TGCGCCAGCAGCCGGACGGACACAGATACGCAGTATTTT. Protein product: CASSRTDTDTQYF. V is TRBV5-1 and J is TRBJ2-3; D remains unclear. V gave up 4 bases and J gave up 2 bases, with 8 bases separating them. Germline V gene sequence: CDR1 SGHRS, CDR2 YFSETQ. The length of the CDR3 is 13 residues.

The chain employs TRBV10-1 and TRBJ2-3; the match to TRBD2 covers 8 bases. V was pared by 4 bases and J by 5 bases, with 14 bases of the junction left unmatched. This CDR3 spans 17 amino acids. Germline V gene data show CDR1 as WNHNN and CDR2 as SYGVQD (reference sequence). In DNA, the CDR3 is TGCGCCAGCAGTGCAGACCCCAAAGCGGGAGTCATAGATACGCAGTATTTT. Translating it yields CASSADPKAGVIDTQYF.

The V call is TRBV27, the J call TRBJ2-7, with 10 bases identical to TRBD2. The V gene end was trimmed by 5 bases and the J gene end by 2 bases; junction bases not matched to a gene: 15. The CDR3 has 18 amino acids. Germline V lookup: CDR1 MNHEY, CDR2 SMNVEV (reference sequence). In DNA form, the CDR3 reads TGTGCCAGCAGTCCAGGGGAGGGAGCGGGAGGGCCTACCTACGAGCAGTACTTC. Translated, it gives CASSPGEGAGGPTYEQYF.

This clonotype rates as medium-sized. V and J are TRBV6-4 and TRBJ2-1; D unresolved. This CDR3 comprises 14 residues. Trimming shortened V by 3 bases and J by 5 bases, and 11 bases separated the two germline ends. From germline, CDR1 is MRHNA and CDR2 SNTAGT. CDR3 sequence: CASSEGYDDNEQFF. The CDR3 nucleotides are TGTGCCAGCAGTGAGGGGTATGACGACAATGAGCAGTTCTTC.

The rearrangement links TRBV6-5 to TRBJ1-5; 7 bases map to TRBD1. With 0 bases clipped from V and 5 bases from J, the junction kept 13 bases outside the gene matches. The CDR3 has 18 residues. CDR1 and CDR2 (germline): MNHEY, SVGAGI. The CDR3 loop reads CASSYSNPATGRHQPQHF. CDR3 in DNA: TGTGCCAGCAGTTACTCGAACCCCGCGACAGGGAGGCATCAGCCCCAGCATTTT.

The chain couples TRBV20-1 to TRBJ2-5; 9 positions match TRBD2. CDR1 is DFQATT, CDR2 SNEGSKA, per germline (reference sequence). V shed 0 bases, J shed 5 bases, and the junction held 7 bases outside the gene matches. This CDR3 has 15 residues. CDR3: CSARDIAGAGETQYF. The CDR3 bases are TGCAGTGCTAGAGATATAGCGGGAGCGGGGGAGACCCAGTACTTC.

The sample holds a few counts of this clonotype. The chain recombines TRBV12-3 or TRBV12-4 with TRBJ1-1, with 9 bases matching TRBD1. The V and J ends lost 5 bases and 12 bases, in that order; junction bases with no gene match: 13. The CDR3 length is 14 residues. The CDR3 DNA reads TGTGCCAGCAGTGTTAACGGGGGGGGACAGGGTCCTTTCTTT. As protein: CASSVNGGGQGPFF.

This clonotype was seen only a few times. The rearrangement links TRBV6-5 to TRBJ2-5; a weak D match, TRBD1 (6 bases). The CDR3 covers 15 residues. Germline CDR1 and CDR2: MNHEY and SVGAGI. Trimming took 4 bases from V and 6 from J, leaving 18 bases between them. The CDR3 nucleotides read TGTGCCAGCAGTTCCCCCCACACAGGGTTACAGACCCAGTACTTC. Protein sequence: CASSSPHTGLQTQYF.

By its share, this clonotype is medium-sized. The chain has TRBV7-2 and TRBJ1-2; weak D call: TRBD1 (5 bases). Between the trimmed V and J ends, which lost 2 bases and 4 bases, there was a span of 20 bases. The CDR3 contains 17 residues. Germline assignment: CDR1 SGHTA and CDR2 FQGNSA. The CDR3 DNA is TGTGCCAGCAGCTTATCCAGCTTAGGCAGGGCGAGCTATGGCTACACCTTC. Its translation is CASSLSSLGRASYGYTF.

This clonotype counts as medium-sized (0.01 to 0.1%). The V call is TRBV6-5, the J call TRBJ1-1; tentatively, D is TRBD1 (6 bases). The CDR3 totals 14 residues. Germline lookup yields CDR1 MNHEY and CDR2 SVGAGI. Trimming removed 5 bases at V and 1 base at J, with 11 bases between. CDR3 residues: CASSRGGPNTEAFF. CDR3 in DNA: TGTGCCAGCAGTCGAGGGGGACCGAACACTGAAGCTTTCTTT.

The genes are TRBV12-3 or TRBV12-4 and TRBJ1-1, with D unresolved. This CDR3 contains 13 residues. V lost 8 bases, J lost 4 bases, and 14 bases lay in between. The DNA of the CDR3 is TGTGCCAGCGGCTCTGGAGTGGGCACTGAAGCTTTCTTT. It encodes CASGSGVGTEAFF.

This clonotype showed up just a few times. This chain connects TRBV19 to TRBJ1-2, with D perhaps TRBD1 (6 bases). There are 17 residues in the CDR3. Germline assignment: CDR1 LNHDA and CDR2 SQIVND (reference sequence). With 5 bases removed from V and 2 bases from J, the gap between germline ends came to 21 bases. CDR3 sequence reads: CASSSQSGGQFNYGYTF. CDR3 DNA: TGTGCCAGTAGTTCTCAGTCGGGTGGACAGTTCAACTATGGCTACACCTTC.

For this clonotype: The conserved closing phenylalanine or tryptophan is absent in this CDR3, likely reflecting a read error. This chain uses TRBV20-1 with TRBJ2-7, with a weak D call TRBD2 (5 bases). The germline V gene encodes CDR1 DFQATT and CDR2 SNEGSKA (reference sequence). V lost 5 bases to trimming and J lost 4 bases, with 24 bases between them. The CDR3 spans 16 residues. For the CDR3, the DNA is TGCAGTGCTCCTCACCTGCTTCGGGGTGATCGGTACGAGCAGTACTTG. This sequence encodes CSAPHLLRGDRYEQYL.

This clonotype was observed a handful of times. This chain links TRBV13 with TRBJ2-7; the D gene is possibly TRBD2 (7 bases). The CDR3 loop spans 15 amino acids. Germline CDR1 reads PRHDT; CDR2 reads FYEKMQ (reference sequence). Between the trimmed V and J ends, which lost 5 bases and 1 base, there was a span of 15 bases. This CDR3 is CASSRTGGPSYEQYF. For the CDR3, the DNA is TGTGCCAGCAGCCGCACGGGGGGCCCTTCCTACGAGCAGTACTTC. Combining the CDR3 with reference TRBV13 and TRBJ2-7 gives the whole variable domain AAGVIQSPRHLIKEKRETATLKCYPIPRHDTVYWYQQGPGQDPQFLISFYEKMQSDKGSIPDRFSAQQFSDYHSELNMSSLELGDSALYFCASSRTGGPSYEQYFGPGTRLTVT.

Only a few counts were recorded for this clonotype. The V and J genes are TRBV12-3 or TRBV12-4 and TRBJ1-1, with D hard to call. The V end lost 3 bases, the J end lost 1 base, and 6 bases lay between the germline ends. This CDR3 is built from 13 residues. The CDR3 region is CASSLHENTEAFF. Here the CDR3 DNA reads TGTGCCAGCAGTTTGCATGAGAACACTGAAGCTTTCTTT.

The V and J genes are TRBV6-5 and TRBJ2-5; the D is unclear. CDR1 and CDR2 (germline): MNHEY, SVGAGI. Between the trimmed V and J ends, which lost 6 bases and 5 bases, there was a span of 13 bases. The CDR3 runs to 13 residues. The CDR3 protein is CASSSRFRETQYF. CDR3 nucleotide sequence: TGTGCCAGCAGCTCCCGCTTTAGGGAGACCCAGTACTTC.

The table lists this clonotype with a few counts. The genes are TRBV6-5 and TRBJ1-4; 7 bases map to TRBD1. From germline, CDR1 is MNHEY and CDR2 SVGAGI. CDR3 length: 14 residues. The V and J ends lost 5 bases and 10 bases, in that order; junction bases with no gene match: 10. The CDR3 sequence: CASSLWASGGKLFF. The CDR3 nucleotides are TGTGCCAGCAGTCTTTGGGCCTCAGGGGGAAAACTGTTTTTT.

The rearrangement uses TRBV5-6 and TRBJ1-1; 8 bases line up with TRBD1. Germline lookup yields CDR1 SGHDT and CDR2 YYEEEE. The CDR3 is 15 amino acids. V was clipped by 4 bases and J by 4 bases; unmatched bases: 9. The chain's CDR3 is CASSARLTGATEAFF. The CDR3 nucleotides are TGTGCCAGCAGCGCTCGTTTGACAGGGGCCACTGAAGCTTTCTTT. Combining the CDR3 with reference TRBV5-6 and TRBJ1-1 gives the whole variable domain DAGVTQSPTHLIKTRGQQVTLRCSPKSGHDTVSWYQQALGQGPQFIFQYYEEEERQRGNFPDRFSGHQFPNYSSELNVNALLLGDSALYLCASSARLTGATEAFFGQGTRLTVV.